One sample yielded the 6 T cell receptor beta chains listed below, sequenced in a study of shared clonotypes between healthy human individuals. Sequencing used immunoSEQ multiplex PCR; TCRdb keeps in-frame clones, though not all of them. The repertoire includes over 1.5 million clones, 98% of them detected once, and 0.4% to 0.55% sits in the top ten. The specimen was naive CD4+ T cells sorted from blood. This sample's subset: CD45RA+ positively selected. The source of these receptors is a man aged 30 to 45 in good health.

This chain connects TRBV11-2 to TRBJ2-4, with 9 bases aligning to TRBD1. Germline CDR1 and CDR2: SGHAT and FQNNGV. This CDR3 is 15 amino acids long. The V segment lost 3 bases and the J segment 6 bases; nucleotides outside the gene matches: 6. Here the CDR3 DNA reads TGTGCCAGCAGCTTCACGGGACAGGGTCGAAACATTCAGTACTTC. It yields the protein CASSFTGQGRNIQYF.

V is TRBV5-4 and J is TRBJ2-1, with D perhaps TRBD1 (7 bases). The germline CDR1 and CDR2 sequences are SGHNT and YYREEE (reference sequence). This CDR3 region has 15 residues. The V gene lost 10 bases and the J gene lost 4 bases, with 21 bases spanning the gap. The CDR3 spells CACQEGATSYNEQFF. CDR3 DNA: TGTGCCTGTCAGGAGGGGGCCACATCGTACAATGAGCAGTTCTTC.

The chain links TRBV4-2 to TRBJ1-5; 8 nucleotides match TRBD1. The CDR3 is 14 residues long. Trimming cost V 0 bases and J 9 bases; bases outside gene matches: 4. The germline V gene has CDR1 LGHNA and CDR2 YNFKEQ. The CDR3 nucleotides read TGTGCCAGCAGCCAAGAGGACAGGGAATTGCCCCAGCATTTT. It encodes CASSQEDRELPQHF.

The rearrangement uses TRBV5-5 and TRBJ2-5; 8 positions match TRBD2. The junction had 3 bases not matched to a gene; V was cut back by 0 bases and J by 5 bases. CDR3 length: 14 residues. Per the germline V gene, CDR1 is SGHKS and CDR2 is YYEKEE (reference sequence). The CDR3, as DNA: TGTGCCAGCAGCTTGGTTCTAGCGGGCGAGACCCAGTACTTC. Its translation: CASSLVLAGETQYF.

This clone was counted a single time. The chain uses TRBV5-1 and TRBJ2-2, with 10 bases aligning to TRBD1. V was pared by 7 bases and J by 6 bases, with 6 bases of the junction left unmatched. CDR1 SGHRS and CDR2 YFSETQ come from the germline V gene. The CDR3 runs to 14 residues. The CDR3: CASRDRGSAGELFF. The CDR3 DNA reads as TGCGCCAGCCGGGACAGGGGTTCGGCCGGGGAGCTGTTTTTT.

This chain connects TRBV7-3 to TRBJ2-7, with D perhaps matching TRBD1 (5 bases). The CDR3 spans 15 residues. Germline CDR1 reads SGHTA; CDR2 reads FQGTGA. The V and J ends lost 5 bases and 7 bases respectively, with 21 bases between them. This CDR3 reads CASSPDPIGAREQYF. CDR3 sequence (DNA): TGTGCCAGCAGCCCTGACCCGATAGGGGCACGTGAGCAGTACTTC.